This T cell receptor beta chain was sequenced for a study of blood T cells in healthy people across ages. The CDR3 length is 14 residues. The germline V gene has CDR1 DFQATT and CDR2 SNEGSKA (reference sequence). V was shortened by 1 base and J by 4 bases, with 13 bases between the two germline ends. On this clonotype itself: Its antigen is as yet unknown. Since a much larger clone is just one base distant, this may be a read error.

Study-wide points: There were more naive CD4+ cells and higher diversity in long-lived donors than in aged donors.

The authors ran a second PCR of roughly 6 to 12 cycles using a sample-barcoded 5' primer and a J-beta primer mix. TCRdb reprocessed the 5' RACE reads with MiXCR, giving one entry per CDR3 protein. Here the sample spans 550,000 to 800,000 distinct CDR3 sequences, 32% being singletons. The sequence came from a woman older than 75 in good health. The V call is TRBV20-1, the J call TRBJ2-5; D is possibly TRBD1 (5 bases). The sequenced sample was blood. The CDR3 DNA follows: TGCAGTGCTAGAGTACAGGACCATACAGAGACCCAGTACTTC. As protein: CSARVQDHTETQYF.